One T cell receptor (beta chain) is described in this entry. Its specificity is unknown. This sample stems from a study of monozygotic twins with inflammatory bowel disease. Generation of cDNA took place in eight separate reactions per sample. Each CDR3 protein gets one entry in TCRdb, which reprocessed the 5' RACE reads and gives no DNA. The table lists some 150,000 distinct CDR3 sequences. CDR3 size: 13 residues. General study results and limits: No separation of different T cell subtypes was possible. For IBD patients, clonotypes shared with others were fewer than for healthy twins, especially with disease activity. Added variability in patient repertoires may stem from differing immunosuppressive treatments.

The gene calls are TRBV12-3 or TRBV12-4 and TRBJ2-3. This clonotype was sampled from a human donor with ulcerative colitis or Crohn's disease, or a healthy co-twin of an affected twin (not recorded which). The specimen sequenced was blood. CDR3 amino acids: CASSSTSTDTQYF.